A single sample is the source of the 32 T cell receptor beta chains below, sequenced in a study of cytomegalovirus exposure and HLA in healthy donors. PCR employed 60 Vbeta and 13 Jbeta primers. Sequencing used immunoSEQ multiplex PCR; TCRdb keeps in-frame clones, though not all of them. The sample consists of approximately 170,000 clones, less than 90% of them appearing once. Sequenced material: PBMCs. These receptors were collected from a woman aged 45-59 years in good health and CMV-seropositive.

The CDR3 loop reads CSVKRGQGGEKLFF. The DNA of the CDR3 is TGCAGCGTTAAGAGGGGACAGGGTGGTGAAAAACTGTTTTTT. This chain links TRBV29-1 with TRBJ1-4; the match to TRBD1 covers 9 bases. The CDR3 loop spans 14 amino acids. V dropped 5 bases and J dropped 7; count of bases not matched to a gene: 8. Germline V gene lookup returns CDR1 SQVTM and CDR2 ANQGSEA.

This clone was recorded only once. The chain employs TRBV29-1 and TRBJ2-3; D gene uncertain. This CDR3 is 12 amino acids long. Trimming cost V 2 bases and J 4 bases, with 7 bases left between them. CDR1 is SQVTM and CDR2 is ANQGSEA in the germline V gene. The DNA for the CDR3 is TGCAGCGTTGAAACTACCCCAGATACGCAGTATTTT. Translation: CSVETTPDTQYF.

This sequence joins TRBV19 and TRBJ1-4; D not certain. Trimming removed 6 bases at V and 3 bases at J, with 14 bases between. The CDR3 runs 15 residues. Germline V gene lookup returns CDR1 LNHDA and CDR2 SQIVND (reference sequence). Here the CDR3 reads CASRPGEQSNEKLFF. The DNA of the CDR3 is TGTGCCAGTAGGCCCGGGGAACAATCTAATGAAAAACTGTTTTTT.

The chain joins TRBV7-3 to TRBJ2-1; 9 bases align to TRBD2. Trimming took 4 bases from V and 7 from J; bases not matched to a gene: 8. The CDR3 totals 15 residues. In germline, CDR1 is SGHTA, CDR2 FQGTGA. CDR3 in DNA: TGTGCCAGCAGCTCCATAGCGGGAGCACGGAATGAGCAGTTCTTC. This translates into CASSSIAGARNEQFF.

The chain is built from TRBV9 and TRBJ1-2; 7 nucleotides line up with TRBD1. The CDR3 contains 13 residues. CDR1 and CDR2 from the germline V gene are SGDLS and YYNGEE. The junction had 3 bases not matched to a gene; V was cut back by 0 bases and J by 7 bases. The CDR3 region is CASSVGDSVGYTF. The CDR3 region has the DNA TGTGCCAGCAGCGTAGGGGACAGCGTTGGCTACACCTTC.

This chain connects TRBV4-3 to TRBJ2-3; 9 bases line up with TRBD1. CDR1 is LGHNA, CDR2 YSLEER, per germline. With V trimmed by 2 bases and J by 3 bases, 6 bases remained unmatched. The CDR3 covers 16 residues. As DNA, the CDR3 is TGCGCCAGCAGCCAAAATCCGGGACAGGGAACAGATACGCAGTATTTT. Protein sequence: CASSQNPGQGTDTQYF.

The sample holds a few counts of this clone. The chain has TRBV5-8 and TRBJ1-1, with 9 positions matching TRBD1. Losses at the gene ends were 0 bases for V and 5 bases for J; bases not matched to a gene: 2. The CDR3 length is 14 residues. Germline V gives CDR1 SGHTS, CDR2 YDEGEE. The CDR3 loop reads CASSLDRGLTEAFF. The CDR3 region has the DNA TGTGCCAGCAGCTTGGACAGGGGGCTAACTGAAGCTTTCTTT. The whole variable domain, remainder taken from reference TRBV5-8 and TRBJ1-1, is EAGVTQSPTHLIKTRGQQATLRCSPISGHTSVYWYQQALGLGLQFLLWYDEGEERNRGNFPPRFSGRQFPNYSSELNVNALELEDSALYLCASSLDRGLTEAFFGQGTRLTVV.

The chain carries TRBV18 and TRBJ1-1; a possible D gene is TRBD1 (5 bases). Per germline, CDR1 KGHSH and CDR2 LQKENI. Trimming left V 0 bases short and J 8 bases short, with 10 bases between. CDR3 length equals 13 residues. In nucleotides, the CDR3 is TGTGCCAGCTCACCACCGACAGCATACGAAGCTTTCTTT. Translation gives CASSPPTAYEAFF.

J is TRBJ1-1 and V is TRBV4-2; no clear D gene. CDR3 length: 15 residues. V dropped 4 bases and J dropped 5 bases, with 17 bases sitting between them. Germline CDR1 is LGHNA and CDR2 is YNFKEQ. CDR3 protein: CASSPRIWAGTEAFF. Here the CDR3 DNA reads TGTGCCAGCAGCCCCCGTATTTGGGCGGGGACTGAAGCTTTCTTT.

CDR3 in DNA: TGTGCCAGCCTCCGCGGGGCGAACACCGGGGAGCTGTTTTTT. As protein: CASLRGANTGELFF. The V and J genes are TRBV6-5 and TRBJ2-2; perhaps TRBD2 as D (6 bases). The CDR3 runs 14 residues. V lost 8 bases and J 0 bases, leaving 10 bases between the germline ends. Germline CDR1 reads MNHEY; CDR2 reads SVGAGI.

About this clone: The sample holds other DNA sequences that translate to the same CDR3. The gene calls are TRBV25-1 and TRBJ1-1; 7 bases match TRBD1. Looked up from germline, CDR1 is MGHDK and CDR2 is SYGVNS. The junction had 5 bases not matched to a gene; V was cut back by 4 bases and J by 3 bases. The CDR3 loop spans 14 amino acids. The CDR3 region is CASSGPGQHTEAFF. The CDR3 DNA is TGTGCCAGCAGTGGTCCGGGACAGCACACTGAAGCTTTCTTT.

This clone was recorded once. The chain employs TRBV2 and TRBJ2-3; D unclear. Germline CDR1 reads SNHLY; CDR2 reads FYNNEI. The CDR3 runs to 14 residues. The V end lost 4 bases, the J end lost 0 bases, and 8 bases lay between the germline ends. CDR3 coding DNA: TGTGCCAGCAGTGCACTGCTTAGCACAGATACGCAGTATTTT. As protein: CASSALLSTDTQYF.

The CDR3 DNA reads TGTGCCAGCAGCACCGACTTTAGGAAGCAGTTCTTC. Its translation is CASSTDFRKQFF. The chain couples TRBV7-9 to TRBJ2-1, with D hard to call. CDR1 is SEHNR, CDR2 FQNEAQ, per germline (reference sequence). This CDR3 contains 12 residues. V dropped 5 bases and J dropped 11 bases, with 13 bases sitting between them. The entire variable domain, with the rest obtained from reference TRBV7-9 and TRBJ2-1, is as follows: DTGVSQNPRHKITKRGQNVTFRCDPISEHNRLYWYRQTLGQGPEFLTYFQNEAQLEKSRLLSDRFSAERPKGSFSTLEIQRTEQGDSAMYLCASSTDFRKQFFGPGTRLTVL.

The rearrangement uses TRBV29-1 and TRBJ2-1, with D possibly being TRBD2 (6 bases). The CDR3 loop spans 14 amino acids. V gave up 7 bases and J gave up 8 bases, with 21 bases separating them. The V gene's germline CDR1 is SQVTM and CDR2 ANQGSEA. CDR3: CSAGTPGPRYEQFF. CDR3 bases: TGCAGCGCTGGGACTCCCGGGCCTCGCTATGAGCAGTTCTTC.

The CDR3 DNA reads as TGCGCCAGCAGCCCTCAAGGACGGGGTCTTGGGGAAAAACTGTTTTTT. This sequence encodes CASSPQGRGLGEKLFF. The rearrangement joins TRBV4-1 to TRBJ1-4; no reliable D call. The CDR3 is made up of 16 amino acids. CDR1 is MGHRA and CDR2 is YSYEKL in the germline V gene. With 4 bases removed from V and 8 bases from J, the gap between germline ends came to 20 bases.

This chain links TRBV7-2 with TRBJ1-2, with 8 bases aligning to TRBD1. From germline, CDR1 is SGHTA and CDR2 FQGNSA. The CDR3 totals 12 residues. J gave up 8 bases and V 5 bases, and 4 bases lay outside the gene matches. The CDR3 DNA is TGTGCCAGCAGCCGGACAGGGTTCGGCTACACCTTC. It specifies CASSRTGFGYTF.

The chain recombines TRBV9 with TRBJ1-1; TRBD1 matches 8 bases. Germline V gives CDR1 SGDLS, CDR2 YYNGEE. V gave up 3 bases and J gave up 1 base; unmatched junction bases: 14. The CDR3 runs to 18 residues. The CDR3 loop is CASSGSRDRPSPNTEAFF. The CDR3 DNA follows: TGTGCCAGCAGCGGATCACGGGACAGGCCATCCCCGAACACTGAAGCTTTCTTT.

This chain links TRBV28 with TRBJ1-2; TRBD1 matches at 9 bases. V dropped 5 bases and J dropped 4; count of bases not matched to a gene: 8. CDR1 and CDR2 (germline): MDHEN, SYDVKM. The CDR3 sequence is 15 residues long. The CDR3 is CASSPWTGDTYGYTF. Written as DNA, the CDR3 is TGTGCCAGCAGTCCCTGGACAGGGGATACCTATGGCTACACCTTC.

The chain links TRBV28 to TRBJ2-1; TRBD2 aligns across 8 bases. The junction had 10 bases not matched to a gene; V was cut back by 5 bases and J by 7 bases. The CDR3 contains 15 residues. CDR1 MDHEN and CDR2 SYDVKM come from the germline V gene. This chain's CDR3 is CASSLPRGAANEQFF. DNA for the CDR3: TGTGCCAGCAGTCTACCGCGGGGGGCGGCGAATGAGCAGTTCTTC.

This clone showed up just once. This chain links TRBV6-4 with TRBJ2-1; 11 bases agree with TRBD2. Germline trimming cut 6 bases from V and 4 bases from J; bases unmatched to any gene: 5. Germline-derived CDR1 and CDR2 are MRHNA and SNTAGT. The CDR3 length is 15 residues. CDR3 residues: CASRLSGGAYNEQFF. The CDR3 bases are TGTGCCAGCAGACTTAGCGGGGGGGCTTACAATGAGCAGTTCTTC.

V usage is TRBV6-5 and J usage is TRBJ1-6, with a tentative D call TRBD1 (6 bases). Trimming left V 0 bases short and J 8 bases short, with 8 bases between. CDR3 length equals 14 residues. Germline V gives CDR1 MNHEY, CDR2 SVGAGI. The CDR3 DNA reads TGTGCCAGCAGTTACTCGGGGGCAGATTCACCCCTCCACTTT. This encodes CASSYSGADSPLHF.

Notes on this clone: Compared with germline, one end of the junction differs, possibly owing to a read error. The V gene is TRBV5-1, the J gene TRBJ2-1, with D tentatively TRBD2 (6 bases). The germline V gene has CDR1 SGHRS and CDR2 YFSETQ. This CDR3 region has 14 residues. CDR3 residues: CASSSIITGTRLLF. CDR3 DNA sequence: TGCGCCAGCAGCTCTATTATAACCGGGACTCGCTTGCTCTTC.

The V call is TRBV19, the J call TRBJ1-5; 12 bases line up with TRBD1. Germline V gene sequence: CDR1 LNHDA, CDR2 SQIVND (reference sequence). CDR3 length: 14 residues. J lost 6 bases, V lost 5 bases, and 2 bases had no gene match. CDR3 sequence reads: CASSGTGGTQPQHF. The CDR3 DNA reads as TGTGCCAGTAGTGGGACAGGGGGCACTCAGCCCCAGCATTTT.

This chain links TRBV10-2 with TRBJ1-5; perhaps TRBD1 as D (5 bases). Trimming left V 3 bases short and J 4 bases short, with 10 bases between. The germline CDR1 and CDR2 sequences are WSHSY and SAAADI. This CDR3 comprises 14 residues. The CDR3 protein is CASSDDRGNQPQHF. CDR3 bases: TGCGCCAGCAGTGACGACAGAGGAAATCAGCCCCAGCATTTT.

The CDR3 DNA sequence: TGTGCCAGCAGTCCGGAGCCGGGAGGGACCTACAATGAGCAGTTCTTC. Translated: CASSPEPGGTYNEQFF. The J gene is TRBJ2-1, the V gene TRBV4-2, with 8 nucleotides matching TRBD2. V gave up 6 bases and J gave up 2 bases; unmatched junction bases: 9. The CDR3 has 16 residues. CDR1 LGHNA and CDR2 YNFKEQ come from the germline V gene.

This chain connects TRBV18 to TRBJ2-7; 9 nucleotides line up with TRBD1. V shed 3 bases and J 2 bases; nucleotides not matched to a gene: 5. CDR3 length: 15 residues. The V gene's germline CDR1 is KGHSH and CDR2 LQKENI. The CDR3 region is CASSPSRTGAYEQYF. The DNA for the CDR3 is TGTGCCAGCTCACCTTCGCGGACAGGGGCCTACGAGCAGTACTTC.

The rearrangement uses TRBV29-1 and TRBJ2-7; TRBD2 matches at 9 bases. The V gene end was trimmed by 7 bases and the J gene end by 4 bases; junction bases not matched to a gene: 8. The CDR3 extends over 13 amino acids. CDR1 and CDR2 from the germline V gene are SQVTM and ANQGSEA. The DNA of the CDR3 is TGCAGCGCCTTAGCGGGAGTTGGTTACGAGCAGTACTTC. As protein: CSALAGVGYEQYF.

CDR3 bases: TGCGCCAGCAGCCGGGAGACAGGGGCGAACACCGGGGAGCTGTTTTTT. This encodes CASSRETGANTGELFF. J is TRBJ2-2 and V is TRBV4-3, with 8 bases fitting TRBD1. The CDR3 is 16 residues long. The V gene end was trimmed by 4 bases and the J gene end by 0 bases; junction bases not matched to a gene: 4. Per the germline V gene, CDR1 is LGHNA and CDR2 is YSLEER.

The chain employs TRBV5-4 and TRBJ2-5; TRBD1 agrees at 7 bases. In germline, CDR1 is SGHNT, CDR2 YYREEE (reference sequence). The CDR3 length is 15 residues. The ends lost 4 bases at V and 5 bases at J; junction bases unmatched: 11. The CDR3 loop is CASSPGQAQRETQYF. The CDR3 DNA is TGTGCCAGCAGCCCTGGACAGGCCCAACGGGAGACCCAGTACTTC.

This clone has a handful of counts. The chain recombines TRBV11-3 with TRBJ2-7; D unresolved. V lost 2 bases and J 5 bases, leaving 10 bases between the germline ends. CDR1 SGHNT and CDR2 YENEEA come from the germline V gene. The CDR3 sequence is 13 residues long. CDR3 coding DNA: TGTGCCAGCAGCTTAAATCAAGCCAACGAGCAGTACTTC. This gives the protein CASSLNQANEQYF.

V and J are TRBV5-1 and TRBJ1-2, with 10 nucleotides matching TRBD1. There are 15 residues in the CDR3. J lost 3 bases, V lost 0 bases, and 2 bases had no gene match. Per germline, CDR1 SGHRS and CDR2 YFSETQ. Here the CDR3 reads CASSLGTGGYYGYTF. The CDR3 DNA follows: TGCGCCAGCAGCTTGGGGACAGGGGGTTACTATGGCTACACCTTC.

The V gene is TRBV28, the J gene TRBJ1-1; the D is unclear. Trimming cost V 6 bases and J 0 bases, with 11 bases left between them. Germline CDR1 and CDR2: MDHEN and SYDVKM. The CDR3 totals 14 residues. CDR3 amino acids: CASRTQTLNTEAFF. The CDR3 nucleotides are TGTGCCAGCAGAACCCAGACATTGAACACTGAAGCTTTCTTT.